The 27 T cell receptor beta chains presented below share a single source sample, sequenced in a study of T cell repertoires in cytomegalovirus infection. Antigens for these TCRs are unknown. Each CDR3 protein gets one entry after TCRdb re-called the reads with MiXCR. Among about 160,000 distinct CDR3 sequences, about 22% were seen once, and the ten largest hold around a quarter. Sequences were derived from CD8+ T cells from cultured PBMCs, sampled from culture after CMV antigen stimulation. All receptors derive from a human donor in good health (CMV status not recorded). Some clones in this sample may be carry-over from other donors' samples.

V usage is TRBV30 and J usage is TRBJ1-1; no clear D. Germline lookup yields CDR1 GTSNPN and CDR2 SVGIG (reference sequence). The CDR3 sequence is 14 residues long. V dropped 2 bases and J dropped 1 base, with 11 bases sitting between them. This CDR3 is CAWSSPTGNTEAFF. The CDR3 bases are TGTGCCTGGAGTAGCCCAACGGGGAACACTGAAGCTTTCTTT.

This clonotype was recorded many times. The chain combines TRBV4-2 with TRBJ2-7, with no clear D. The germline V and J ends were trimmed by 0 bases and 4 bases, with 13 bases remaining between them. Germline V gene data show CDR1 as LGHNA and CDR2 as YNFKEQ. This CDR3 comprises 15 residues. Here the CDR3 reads CASSQDPPGVYEQYF. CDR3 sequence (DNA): TGTGCCAGCAGCCAAGACCCCCCCGGTGTGTACGAGCAGTACTTC.

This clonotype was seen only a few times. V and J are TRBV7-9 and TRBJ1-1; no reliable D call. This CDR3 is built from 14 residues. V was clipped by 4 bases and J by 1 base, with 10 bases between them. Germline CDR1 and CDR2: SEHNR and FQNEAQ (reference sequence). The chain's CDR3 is CASSSYSENTEAFF. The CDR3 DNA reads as TGTGCCAGCAGCTCATACAGCGAGAACACTGAAGCTTTCTTT.

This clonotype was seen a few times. CDR3 nucleotide sequence: TGTGCCAGCAGCTTACTAAGCTACTATGGCTACACCTTC. Translated: CASSLLSYYGYTF. The chain couples TRBV7-9 to TRBJ1-2; D is unresolved. The CDR3 totals 13 residues. With 2 bases removed from V and 3 bases from J, the gap between germline ends came to 7 bases. Germline lookup yields CDR1 SEHNR and CDR2 FQNEAQ (reference sequence).

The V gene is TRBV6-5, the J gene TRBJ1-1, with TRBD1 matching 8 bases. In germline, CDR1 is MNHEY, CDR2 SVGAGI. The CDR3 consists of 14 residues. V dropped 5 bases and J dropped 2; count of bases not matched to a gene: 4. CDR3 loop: CASSRDRPNTEAFF. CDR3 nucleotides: TGTGCCAGCAGTAGGGACAGGCCTAACACTGAAGCTTTCTTT.

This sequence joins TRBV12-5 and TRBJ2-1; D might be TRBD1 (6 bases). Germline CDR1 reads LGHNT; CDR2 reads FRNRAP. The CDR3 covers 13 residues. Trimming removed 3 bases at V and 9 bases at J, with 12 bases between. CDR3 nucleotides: TGTGCTAGTGGTTTAAACAGGGTGAGTGAGCAGTTCTTC. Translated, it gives CASGLNRVSEQFF.

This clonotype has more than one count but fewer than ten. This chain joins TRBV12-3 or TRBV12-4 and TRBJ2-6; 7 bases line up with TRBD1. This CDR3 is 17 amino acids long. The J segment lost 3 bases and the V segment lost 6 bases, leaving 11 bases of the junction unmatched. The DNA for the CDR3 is TGTGCCAGCAGGTCTTCGGACAGGTCTCGTGGGGCCAACGTCCTGACTTTC. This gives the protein CASRSSDRSRGANVLTF.

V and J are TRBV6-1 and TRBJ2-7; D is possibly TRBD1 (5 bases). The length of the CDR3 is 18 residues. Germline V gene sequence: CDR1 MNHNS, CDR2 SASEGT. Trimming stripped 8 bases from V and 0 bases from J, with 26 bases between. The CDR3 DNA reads TGTGCCAGCGGCGGCGGACACAACCACCTACTGTTCTCCTACGAGCAGTACTTC. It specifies CASGGGHNHLLFSYEQYF.

The CDR3 sequence is CASSIPPSAGYGYTF. As DNA, the CDR3 is TGTGCCAGTAGTATTCCTCCGTCGGCGGGCTATGGCTACACCTTC. The V gene is TRBV19, the J gene TRBJ1-2; D not certain. The CDR3 runs to 15 residues. Germline V gene sequence: CDR1 LNHDA, CDR2 SQIVND (reference sequence). V was cut by 3 bases and J by 4 bases, with 15 bases left in between.

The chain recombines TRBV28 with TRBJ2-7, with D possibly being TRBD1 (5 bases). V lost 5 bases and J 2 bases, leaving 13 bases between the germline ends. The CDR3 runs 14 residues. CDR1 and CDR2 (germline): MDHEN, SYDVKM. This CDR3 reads CASSPTEKTYEQYF. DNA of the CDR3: TGTGCCAGCAGTCCGACAGAGAAGACCTACGAGCAGTACTTC.

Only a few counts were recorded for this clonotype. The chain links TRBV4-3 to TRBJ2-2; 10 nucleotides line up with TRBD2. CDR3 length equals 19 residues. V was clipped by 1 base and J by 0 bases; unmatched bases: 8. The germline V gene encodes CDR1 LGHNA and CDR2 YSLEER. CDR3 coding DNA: TGCGCCAGCAGCCAAGGTGTGGGGCTAGCGGGGGCGAACACCGGGGAGCTGTTTTTT. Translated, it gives CASSQGVGLAGANTGELFF.

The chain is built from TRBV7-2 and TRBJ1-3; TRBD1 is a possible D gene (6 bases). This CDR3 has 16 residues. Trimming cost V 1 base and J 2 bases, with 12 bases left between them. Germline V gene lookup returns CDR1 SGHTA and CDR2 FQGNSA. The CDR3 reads CASSLVERGPGNTIYF. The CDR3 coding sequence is TGTGCCAGCAGCTTAGTCGAGCGGGGGCCTGGAAACACCATATATTTT.

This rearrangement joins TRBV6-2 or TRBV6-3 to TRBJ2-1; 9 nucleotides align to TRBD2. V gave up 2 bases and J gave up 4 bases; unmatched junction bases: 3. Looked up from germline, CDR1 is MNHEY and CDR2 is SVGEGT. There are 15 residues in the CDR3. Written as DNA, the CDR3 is TGTGCCAGCAGTTACGCGGGGGGGTTTTACAATGAGCAGTTCTTC. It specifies CASSYAGGFYNEQFF.

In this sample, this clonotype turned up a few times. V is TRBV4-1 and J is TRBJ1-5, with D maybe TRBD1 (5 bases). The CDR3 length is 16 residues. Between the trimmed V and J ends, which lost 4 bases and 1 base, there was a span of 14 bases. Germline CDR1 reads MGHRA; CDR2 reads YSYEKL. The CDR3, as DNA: TGCGCCAGCAGCCTAGTGGGGGGTATCAGCAATCAGCCCCAGCATTTT. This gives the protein CASSLVGGISNQPQHF.

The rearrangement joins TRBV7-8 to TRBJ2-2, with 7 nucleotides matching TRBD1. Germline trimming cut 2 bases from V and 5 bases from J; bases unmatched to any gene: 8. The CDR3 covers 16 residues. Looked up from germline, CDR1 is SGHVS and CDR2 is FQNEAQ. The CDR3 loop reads CASSLNRQGPTGELFF. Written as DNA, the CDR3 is TGTGCCAGCAGCTTAAACCGACAGGGACCAACCGGGGAGCTGTTTTTT.

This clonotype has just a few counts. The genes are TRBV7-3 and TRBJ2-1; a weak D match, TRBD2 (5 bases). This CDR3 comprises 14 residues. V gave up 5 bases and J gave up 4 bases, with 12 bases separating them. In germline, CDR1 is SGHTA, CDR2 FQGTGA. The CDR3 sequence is CASSGGHLYNEQFF. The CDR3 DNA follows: TGTGCCAGCAGCGGCGGGCACCTATACAATGAGCAGTTCTTC.

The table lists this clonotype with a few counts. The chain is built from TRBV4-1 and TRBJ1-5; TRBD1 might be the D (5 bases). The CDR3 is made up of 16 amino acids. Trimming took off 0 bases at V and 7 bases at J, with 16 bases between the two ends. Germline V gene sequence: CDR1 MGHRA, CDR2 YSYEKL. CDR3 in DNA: TGCGCCAGCAGCCAAGAAGGAAAAAGGGGAGACCAGCCCCAGCATTTT. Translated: CASSQEGKRGDQPQHF.

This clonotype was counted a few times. CDR3 region: CASSSFKASGTNGYTF. Written as DNA, the CDR3 is TGTGCCAGCAGCTCATTTAAGGCCTCCGGGACCAATGGCTACACCTTC. The V and J genes are TRBV7-9 and TRBJ1-2, with TRBD1 as a possible D gene (5 bases). The germline V and J ends were trimmed by 4 bases and 6 bases, with 21 bases remaining between them. This CDR3 is built from 16 residues. The germline gives CDR1 SEHNR, CDR2 FQNEAQ (reference sequence).

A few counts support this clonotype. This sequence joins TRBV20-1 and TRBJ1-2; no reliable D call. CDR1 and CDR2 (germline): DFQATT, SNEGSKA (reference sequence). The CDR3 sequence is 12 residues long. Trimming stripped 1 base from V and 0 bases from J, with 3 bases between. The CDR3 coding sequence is TGCAGTGCTAGAGTGCCTAACTATGGCTACACCTTC. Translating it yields CSARVPNYGYTF.

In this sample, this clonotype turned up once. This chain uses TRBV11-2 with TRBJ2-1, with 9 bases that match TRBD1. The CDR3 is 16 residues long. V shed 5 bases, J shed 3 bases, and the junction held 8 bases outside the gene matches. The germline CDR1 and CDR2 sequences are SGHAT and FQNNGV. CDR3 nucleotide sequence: TGTGCCAGCAGCCCCAGAGGACAGGGGCTCTACAATGAGCAGTTCTTC. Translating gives CASSPRGQGLYNEQFF.

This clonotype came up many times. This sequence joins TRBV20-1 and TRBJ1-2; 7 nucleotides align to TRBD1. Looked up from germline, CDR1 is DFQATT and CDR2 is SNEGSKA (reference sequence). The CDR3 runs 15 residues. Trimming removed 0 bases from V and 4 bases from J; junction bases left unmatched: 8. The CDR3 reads CSARDLRGILYGYTF. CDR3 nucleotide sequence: TGCAGTGCTAGAGACCTCAGGGGGATCCTCTATGGCTACACCTTC.

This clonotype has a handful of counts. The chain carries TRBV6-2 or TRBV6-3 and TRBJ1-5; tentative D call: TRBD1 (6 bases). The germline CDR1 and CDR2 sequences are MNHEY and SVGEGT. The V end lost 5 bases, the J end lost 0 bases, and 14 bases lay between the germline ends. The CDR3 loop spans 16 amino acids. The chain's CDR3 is CASSHTGTSSNQPQHF. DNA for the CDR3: TGTGCCAGCAGTCACACCGGGACAAGTAGCAATCAGCCCCAGCATTTT.

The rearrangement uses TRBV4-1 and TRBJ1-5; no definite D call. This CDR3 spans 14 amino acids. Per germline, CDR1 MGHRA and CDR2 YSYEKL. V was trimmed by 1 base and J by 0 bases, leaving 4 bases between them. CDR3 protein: CASSQADSNQPQHF. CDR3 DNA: TGCGCCAGCAGCCAAGCCGATAGCAATCAGCCCCAGCATTTT.

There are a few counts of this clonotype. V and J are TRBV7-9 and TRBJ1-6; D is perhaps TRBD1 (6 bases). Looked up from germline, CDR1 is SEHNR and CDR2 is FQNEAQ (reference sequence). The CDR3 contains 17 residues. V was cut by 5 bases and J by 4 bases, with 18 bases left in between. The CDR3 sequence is CASSPTSQGLYNSPLHF. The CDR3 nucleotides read TGTGCCAGCAGCCCCACGTCACAGGGATTGTATAATTCACCCCTCCACTTT. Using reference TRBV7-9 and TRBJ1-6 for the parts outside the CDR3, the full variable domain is DTGVSQNPRHKITKRGQNVTFRCDPISEHNRLYWYRQTLGQGPEFLTYFQNEAQLEKSRLLSDRFSAERPKGSFSTLEIQRTEQGDSAMYLCASSPTSQGLYNSPLHFGNGTRLTVT.

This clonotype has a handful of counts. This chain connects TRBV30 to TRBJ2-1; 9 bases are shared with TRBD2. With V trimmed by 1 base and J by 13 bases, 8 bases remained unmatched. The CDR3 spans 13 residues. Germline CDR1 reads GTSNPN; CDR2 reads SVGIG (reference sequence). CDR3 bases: TGTGCCTGGAGTGGGGGACTAGCAGGCCCCCAGTTCTTC. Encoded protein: CAWSGGLAGPQFF. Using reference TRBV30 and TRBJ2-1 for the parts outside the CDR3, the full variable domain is SQTIHQWPATLVQPVGSPLSLECTVEGTSNPNLYWYRQAAGRGLQLLFYSVGIGQISSEVPQNLSASRPQDRQFILSSKKLLLSDSGFYLCAWSGGLAGPQFFGPGTRLTVL.

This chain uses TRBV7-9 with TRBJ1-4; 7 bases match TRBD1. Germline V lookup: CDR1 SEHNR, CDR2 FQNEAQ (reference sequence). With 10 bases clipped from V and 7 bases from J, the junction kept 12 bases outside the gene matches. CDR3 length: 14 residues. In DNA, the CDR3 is TGTGCCACCGAGAGCCAAGACAGGGCTGAAAAACTGTTTTTT. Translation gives CATESQDRAEKLFF.

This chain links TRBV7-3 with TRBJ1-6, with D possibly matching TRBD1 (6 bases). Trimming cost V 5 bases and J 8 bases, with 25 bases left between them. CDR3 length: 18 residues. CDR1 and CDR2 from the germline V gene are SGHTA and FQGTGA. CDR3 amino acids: CASSHGTPPTGMDSPLHF. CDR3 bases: TGTGCCAGCAGCCACGGAACCCCCCCCACAGGGATGGATTCACCCCTCCACTTT.